Each of the 19 T cell receptor beta chains below was sequenced from the same sample in a study of early stage breast cancer tumors. The protocol was immunoSEQ multiplex PCR, while the TCRdb copy is restricted to in-frame clones and leaves out a portion. The data show approximately 75,000 clones, 65% to 85% seen once. The specimen sequenced was blood. The source of these receptors is a person in their 40s with breast cancer.

V and J are TRBV7-8 and TRBJ2-3; D possibly corresponds to TRBD2 (5 bases). Germline V gives CDR1 SGHVS, CDR2 FQNEAQ. Trimming stripped 1 base from V and 7 bases from J, with 9 bases between. The CDR3 is 13 amino acids. The CDR3 region is CASSLDRGNTQYF. The CDR3 DNA is TGTGCCAGCAGCTTAGATCGGGGAAATACGCAGTATTTT.

V is TRBV5-1 and J is TRBJ2-1; D is undetermined. Germline loops: CDR1 SGHRS, CDR2 YFSETQ. This CDR3 spans 11 amino acids. V lost 4 bases to trimming and J lost 10 bases, with 9 bases between them. The CDR3 loop is CASSLNGEQFF. CDR3 bases: TGCGCCAGCAGCCTAAACGGGGAGCAGTTCTTC.

CDR3 loop: CASMRGKTGELFF. The CDR3, as DNA: TGTGCCAGCATGCGGGGGAAGACCGGGGAGCTGTTTTTT. This rearrangement joins TRBV6-5 to TRBJ2-2; 7 bases align to TRBD2. The CDR3 length is 13 residues. Trimming removed 7 bases from V and 5 bases from J; junction bases left unmatched: 4. Germline assignment: CDR1 MNHEY and CDR2 SVGAGI.

This chain connects TRBV15 to TRBJ2-7; TRBD2 matches 7 bases. The CDR3 sequence is 13 residues long. Trimming took 3 bases from V and 6 from J; bases not matched to a gene: 5. The germline gives CDR1 LNHNV, CDR2 YYDKDF (reference sequence). CDR3 amino acids: CATSSQTGGEQYF. The CDR3 DNA sequence: TGTGCCACCAGCAGTCAAACGGGGGGCGAGCAGTACTTC.

The chain has TRBV7-9 and TRBJ2-5, with D perhaps being TRBD1 or TRBD2 (5 bases each). Germline CDR1 SEHNR, CDR2 FQNEAQ (reference sequence). Deletions cut 6 bases from V and 5 bases from J, with 10 bases between. The CDR3 loop spans 12 amino acids. CDR3 sequence: CASRGPGETQYF. CDR3 nucleotide sequence: TGTGCCAGCAGGGGGCCGGGGGAGACCCAGTACTTC.

This clone has a handful of counts. This rearrangement joins TRBV14 to TRBJ2-5; TRBD2 is a possible D gene (5 bases). Trimming took off 1 base at V and 9 bases at J, with 12 bases between the two ends. The V gene's germline CDR1 is SGHDN and CDR2 FVKESK. CDR3 length: 13 amino acids. The CDR3: CASSQVMGVAQYF. As DNA, the CDR3 is TGTGCCAGCAGCCAAGTTATGGGAGTAGCCCAGTACTTC. The whole variable domain, filled in from reference TRBV14 and TRBJ2-5, reads EAGVTQFPSHSVIEKGQTVTLRCDPISGHDNLYWYRRVMGKEIKFLLHFVKESKQDESGMPNNRFLAERTGGTYSTLKVQPAELEDSGVYFCASSQVMGVAQYFGPGTRLLVL.

CDR3 nucleotides: TGTGCCAGCAGTTTATTGAACACCGGGGAGCTGTTTTTT. Protein sequence: CASSLLNTGELFF. This chain connects TRBV27 to TRBJ2-2, with D uncertain. The V gene lost 1 base and the J gene lost 1 base, with 1 base spanning the gap. The CDR3 runs 13 residues. Germline CDR1 reads MNHEY; CDR2 reads SMNVEV (reference sequence).

The V gene is TRBV28, the J gene TRBJ2-4; maybe TRBD1 (6 bases). V lost 4 bases and J 0 bases, leaving 13 bases between the germline ends. Germline V lookup: CDR1 MDHEN, CDR2 SYDVKM. CDR3 length: 16 residues. For the CDR3, the DNA is TGTGCCAGCAGTTCACCGGGACAACTAGCCAAAAACATTCAGTACTTC. This sequence encodes CASSSPGQLAKNIQYF.

The genes are TRBV30 and TRBJ2-3; 14 bases fit TRBD2. Germline V gene data show CDR1 as GTSNPN and CDR2 as SVGIG (reference sequence). V trimming: 0 bases; J trimming: 8 bases; junction bases outside the gene matches: 1. The CDR3 contains 14 residues. CDR3 residues: CAWSVGTSGSTQYF. The CDR3 DNA follows: TGTGCCTGGAGTGTCGGGACTAGCGGGAGTACGCAGTATTTT.

The rearrangement joins TRBV5-1 to TRBJ2-3; the match to TRBD2 covers 15 bases. In germline, CDR1 is SGHRS, CDR2 YFSETQ. J lost 2 bases, V lost 7 bases, and 8 bases had no gene match. This CDR3 region has 17 residues. The DNA for the CDR3 is TGCGCCAGCCGCAGGACTAGCGGGAGGGCTCCCACAGATACGCAGTATTTT. Translating it yields CASRRTSGRAPTDTQYF.

V and J are TRBV9 and TRBJ2-7; no clear D. This CDR3 region has 13 residues. The V and J ends lost 4 bases and 4 bases respectively, with 12 bases between them. CDR1 SGDLS and CDR2 YYNGEE come from the germline V gene. The CDR3 loop reads CASSTTADYEQYF. In DNA form, the CDR3 reads TGTGCCAGCAGCACGACCGCGGATTACGAGCAGTACTTC.

CDR3 sequence (DNA): TGTGCCTGGACCCCCGGACGGGGTTGGGCTGAAGCTTTCTTT. It yields the protein CAWTPGRGWAEAFF. The chain uses TRBV30 and TRBJ1-1; D is ambiguous. Germline CDR1 and CDR2: GTSNPN and SVGIG (reference sequence). The V and J ends lost 4 bases and 6 bases respectively, with 18 bases between them. This CDR3 comprises 14 residues.

The CDR3 sequence is CASSELAVYGYTF. The CDR3 region has the DNA TGCGCCAGCAGTGAGTTGGCAGTCTATGGCTACACCTTC. The V gene is TRBV10-2, the J gene TRBJ1-2; D call uncertain. The CDR3 loop spans 13 amino acids. Germline V gene data show CDR1 as WSHSY and CDR2 as SAAADI. V shed 1 base and J shed 4 bases, with 7 bases lying between them.

This clone was detected once. The rearrangement joins TRBV10-2 to TRBJ2-5; D uncertain. V shed 7 bases and J shed 5 bases, with 11 bases lying between them. Germline values: CDR1 WSHSY, CDR2 SAAADI. The CDR3 is made up of 12 amino acids. CDR3 nucleotides: TGCGCCAGCACAGATCCCGGGGAGACCCAGTACTTC. Translation: CASTDPGETQYF.

This clone was detected only once. The chain links TRBV5-1 to TRBJ2-5, with D uncertain. The V end lost 0 bases, the J end lost 5 bases, and 11 bases lay between the germline ends. The CDR3 consists of 14 residues. Germline loops: CDR1 SGHRS, CDR2 YFSETQ. The CDR3 is CASSLGGNTETQYF. CDR3 DNA sequence: TGCGCCAGCAGCTTGGGTGGGAATACGGAGACCCAGTACTTC.

In its sample, this clone was seen once. The chain joins TRBV28 to TRBJ1-5; D call uncertain. With 2 bases removed from V and 0 bases from J, the gap between germline ends came to 8 bases. Germline V gene data show CDR1 as MDHEN and CDR2 as SYDVKM. This CDR3 is built from 15 residues. The CDR3 here is CASSLGRYSNQPQHF. In DNA, the CDR3 is TGTGCCAGCAGTTTAGGGCGGTATAGCAATCAGCCCCAGCATTTT.

The chain employs TRBV10-3 and TRBJ2-2, with 12 bases aligning to TRBD1. The CDR3 covers 16 residues. CDR1 is ENHRY, CDR2 SYGVKD, per germline. V was pared by 8 bases and J by 4 bases, with 8 bases of the junction left unmatched. This CDR3 is CAISGDRGPSTGELFF. The CDR3 DNA sequence: TGTGCCATCTCAGGGGACAGGGGGCCTTCCACCGGGGAGCTGTTTTTT.

The chain employs TRBV29-1 and TRBJ2-1; 12 positions match TRBD1. This CDR3 region has 14 residues. V lost 6 bases to trimming and J lost 10 bases; unmatched junction nucleotides: 10. Germline CDR1 reads SQVTM; CDR2 reads ANQGSEA. CDR3 DNA sequence: TGCAGCGTGGATCCGGGACAGGGGGCGTGGGAGCAGTTCTTC. This encodes CSVDPGQGAWEQFF.

The genes are TRBV5-1 and TRBJ2-3, with TRBD2 matching over 10 bases. CDR3 length: 19 residues. Germline CDR1 reads SGHRS; CDR2 reads YFSETQ. With V trimmed by 1 base and J by 4 bases, 15 bases remained unmatched. The CDR3 here is CASSLRTASGRRGADTQYF. In DNA, the CDR3 is TGCGCCAGCAGCTTGAGAACGGCTAGCGGGAGACGAGGCGCAGATACGCAGTATTTT. The variable domain in full, completed from reference TRBV5-1 and TRBJ2-3, reads KAGVTQTPRYLIKTRGQQVTLSCSPISGHRSVSWYQQTPGQGLQFLFEYFSETQRNKGNFPGRFSGRQFSNSRSEMNVSTLELGDSALYLCASSLRTASGRRGADTQYFGPGTRLTVL.